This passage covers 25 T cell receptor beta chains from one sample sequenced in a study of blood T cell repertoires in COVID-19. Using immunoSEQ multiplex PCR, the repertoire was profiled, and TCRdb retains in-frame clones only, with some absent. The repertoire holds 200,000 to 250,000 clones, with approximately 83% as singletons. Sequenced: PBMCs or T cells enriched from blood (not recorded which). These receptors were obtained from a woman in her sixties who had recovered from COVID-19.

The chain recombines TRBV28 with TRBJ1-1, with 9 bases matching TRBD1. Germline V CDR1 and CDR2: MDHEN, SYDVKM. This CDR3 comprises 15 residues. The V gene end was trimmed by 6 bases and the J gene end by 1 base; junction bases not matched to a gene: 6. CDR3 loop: CASSLPDRGNTEAFF. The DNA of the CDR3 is TGTGCCAGCAGCTTGCCGGACAGGGGGAACACTGAAGCTTTCTTT.

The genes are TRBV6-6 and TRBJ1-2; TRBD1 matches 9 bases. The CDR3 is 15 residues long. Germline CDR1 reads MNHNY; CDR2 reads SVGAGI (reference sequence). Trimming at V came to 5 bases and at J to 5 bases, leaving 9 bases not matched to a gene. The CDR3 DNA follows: TGTGCCAGCAGTCAAACCCGGGACAGGGCTTATGGCTACACCTTC. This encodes CASSQTRDRAYGYTF.

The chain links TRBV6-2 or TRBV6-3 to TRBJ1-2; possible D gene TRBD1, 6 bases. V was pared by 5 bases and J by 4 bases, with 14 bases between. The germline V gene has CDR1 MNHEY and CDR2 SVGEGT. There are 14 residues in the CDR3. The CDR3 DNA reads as TGTGCCAGCAGTCAGCTAACAGGGATCTATGGCTACACCTTC. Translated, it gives CASSQLTGIYGYTF.

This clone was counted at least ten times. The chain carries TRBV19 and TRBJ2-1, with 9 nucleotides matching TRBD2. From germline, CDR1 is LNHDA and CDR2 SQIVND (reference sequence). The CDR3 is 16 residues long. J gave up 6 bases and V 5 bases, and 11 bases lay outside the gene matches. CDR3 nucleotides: TGTGCCAGTAGTGGGGGCTCGGGACTAGCCTCCAATGAGCAGTTCTTC. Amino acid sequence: CASSGGSGLASNEQFF. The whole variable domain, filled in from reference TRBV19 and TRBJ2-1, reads DGGITQSPKYLFRKEGQNVTLSCEQNLNHDAMYWYRQDPGQGLRLIYYSQIVNDFQKGDIAEGYSVSREKKESFPLTVTSAQKNPTAFYLCASSGGSGLASNEQFFGPGTRLTVL.

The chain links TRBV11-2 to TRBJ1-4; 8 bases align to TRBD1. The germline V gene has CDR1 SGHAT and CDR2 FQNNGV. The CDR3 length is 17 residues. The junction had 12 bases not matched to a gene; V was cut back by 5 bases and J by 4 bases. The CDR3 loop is CASSPQTPGQVNEKLFF. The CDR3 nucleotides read TGTGCCAGCAGCCCGCAGACGCCGGGACAGGTTAATGAAAAACTGTTTTTT.

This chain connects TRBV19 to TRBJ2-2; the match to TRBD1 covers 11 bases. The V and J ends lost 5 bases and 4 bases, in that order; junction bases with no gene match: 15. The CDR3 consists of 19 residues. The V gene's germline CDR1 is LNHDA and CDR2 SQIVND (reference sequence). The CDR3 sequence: CASSFTGTGGRGRTGELFF. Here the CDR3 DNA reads TGTGCCAGTAGTTTCACCGGGACAGGGGGACGGGGCCGCACCGGGGAGCTGTTTTTT.

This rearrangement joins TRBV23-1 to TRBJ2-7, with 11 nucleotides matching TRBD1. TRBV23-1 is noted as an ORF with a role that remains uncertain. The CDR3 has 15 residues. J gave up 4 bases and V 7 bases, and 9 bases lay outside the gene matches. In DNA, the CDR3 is TGCGCCAGCACTATAAGGACAGGGGGCAAGTACGAGCAGTACTTC. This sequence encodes CASTIRTGGKYEQYF.

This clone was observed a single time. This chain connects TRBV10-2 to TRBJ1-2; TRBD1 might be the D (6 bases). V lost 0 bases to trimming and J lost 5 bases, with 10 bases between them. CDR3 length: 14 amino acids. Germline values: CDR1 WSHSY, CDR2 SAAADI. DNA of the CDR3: TGCGCCAGCAGTGAGTCGGCAGGGGTGTATGGCTACACCTTC. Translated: CASSESAGVYGYTF.

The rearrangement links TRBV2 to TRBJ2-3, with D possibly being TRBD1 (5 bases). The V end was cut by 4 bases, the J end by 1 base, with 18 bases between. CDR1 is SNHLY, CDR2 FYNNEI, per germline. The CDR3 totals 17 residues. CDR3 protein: CASSVRAQGSGTDTQYF. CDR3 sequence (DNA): TGTGCCAGCAGTGTCCGGGCTCAGGGATCTGGCACAGATACGCAGTATTTT.

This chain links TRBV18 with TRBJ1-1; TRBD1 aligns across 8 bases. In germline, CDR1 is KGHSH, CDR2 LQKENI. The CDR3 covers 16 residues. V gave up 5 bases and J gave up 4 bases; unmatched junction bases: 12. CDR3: CASSAHGQGLSTEAFF. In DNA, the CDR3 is TGTGCCAGCTCAGCCCATGGACAGGGTCTCAGCACTGAAGCTTTCTTT.

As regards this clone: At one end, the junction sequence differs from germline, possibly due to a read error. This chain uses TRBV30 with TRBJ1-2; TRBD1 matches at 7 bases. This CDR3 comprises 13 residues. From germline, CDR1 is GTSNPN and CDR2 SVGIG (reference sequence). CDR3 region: CAWARGFNYGHTF. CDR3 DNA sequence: TGTGCCTGGGCCAGGGGGTTCAACTATGGCCACACCTTC.

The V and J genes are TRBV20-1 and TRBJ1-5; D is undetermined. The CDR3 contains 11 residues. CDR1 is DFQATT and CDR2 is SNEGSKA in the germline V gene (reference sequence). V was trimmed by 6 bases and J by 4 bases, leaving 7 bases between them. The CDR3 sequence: CSAHMNQPQHF. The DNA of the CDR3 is TGCAGTGCCCACATGAATCAGCCCCAGCATTTT.

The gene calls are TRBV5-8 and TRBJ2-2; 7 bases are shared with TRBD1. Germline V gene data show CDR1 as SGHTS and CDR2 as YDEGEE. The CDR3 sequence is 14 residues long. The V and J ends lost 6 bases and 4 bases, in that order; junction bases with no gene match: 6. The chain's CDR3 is CASNPDRATGELFF. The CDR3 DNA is TGTGCCAGCAACCCTGACAGGGCCACCGGGGAGCTGTTTTTT.

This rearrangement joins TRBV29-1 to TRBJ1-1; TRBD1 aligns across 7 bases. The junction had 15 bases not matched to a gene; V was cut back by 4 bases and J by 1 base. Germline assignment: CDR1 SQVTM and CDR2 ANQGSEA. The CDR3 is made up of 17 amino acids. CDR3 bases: TGCAGCGTTGCGACGAGACAGGGCCCCGGAGAGAACACTGAAGCTTTCTTT. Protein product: CSVATRQGPGENTEAFF.

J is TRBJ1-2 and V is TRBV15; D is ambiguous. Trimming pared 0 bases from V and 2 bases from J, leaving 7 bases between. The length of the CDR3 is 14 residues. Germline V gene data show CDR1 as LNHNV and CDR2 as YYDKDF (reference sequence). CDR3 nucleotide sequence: TGTGCCACCAGCAGAGATGCCACAAACTATGGCTACACCTTC. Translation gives CATSRDATNYGYTF.

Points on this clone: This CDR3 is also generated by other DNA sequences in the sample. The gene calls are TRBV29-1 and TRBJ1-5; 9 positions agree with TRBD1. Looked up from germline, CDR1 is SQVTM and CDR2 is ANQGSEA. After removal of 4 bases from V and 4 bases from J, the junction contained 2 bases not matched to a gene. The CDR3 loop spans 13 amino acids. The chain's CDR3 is CSVGDRGNQPQHF. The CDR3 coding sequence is TGCAGCGTTGGTGACAGGGGGAATCAGCCCCAGCATTTT.

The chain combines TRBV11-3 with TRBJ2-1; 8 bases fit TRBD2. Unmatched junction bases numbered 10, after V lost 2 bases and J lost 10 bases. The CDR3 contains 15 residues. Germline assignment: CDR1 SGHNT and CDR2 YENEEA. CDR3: CASSLNQLAEGEQFF. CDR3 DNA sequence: TGTGCCAGCAGCTTAAACCAACTAGCGGAAGGAGAGCAGTTCTTC.

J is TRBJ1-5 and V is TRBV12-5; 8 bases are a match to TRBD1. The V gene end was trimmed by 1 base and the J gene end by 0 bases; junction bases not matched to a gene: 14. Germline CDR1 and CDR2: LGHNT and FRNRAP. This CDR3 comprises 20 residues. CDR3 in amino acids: CASGLAQITGGVDSNQPQHF. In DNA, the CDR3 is TGTGCTAGTGGTTTGGCCCAAATTACAGGGGGGGTGGATAGCAATCAGCCCCAGCATTTT.

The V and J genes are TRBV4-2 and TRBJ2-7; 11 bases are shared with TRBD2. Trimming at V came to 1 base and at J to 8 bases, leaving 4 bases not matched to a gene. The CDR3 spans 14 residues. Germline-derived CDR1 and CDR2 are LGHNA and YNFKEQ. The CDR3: CASSQVLAGGKQYF. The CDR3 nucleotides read TGTGCCAGCAGCCAAGTGCTAGCGGGGGGTAAGCAGTACTTC.

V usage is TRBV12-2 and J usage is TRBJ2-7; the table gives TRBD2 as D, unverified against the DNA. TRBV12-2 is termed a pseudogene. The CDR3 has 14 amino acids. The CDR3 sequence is CASRLEAREYEQYF. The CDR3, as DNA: TGTGCAAGTCGCTTAGAGGCTAGAGAGTACGAGCAGTACTTC.

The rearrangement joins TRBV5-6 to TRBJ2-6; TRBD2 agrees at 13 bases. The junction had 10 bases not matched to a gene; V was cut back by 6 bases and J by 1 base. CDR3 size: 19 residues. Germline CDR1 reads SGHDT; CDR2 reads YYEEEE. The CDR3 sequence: CASTLILAGGRSGANVLTF. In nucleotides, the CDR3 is TGTGCCAGCACCCTGATACTAGCGGGAGGGCGATCTGGGGCCAACGTCCTGACTTTC.

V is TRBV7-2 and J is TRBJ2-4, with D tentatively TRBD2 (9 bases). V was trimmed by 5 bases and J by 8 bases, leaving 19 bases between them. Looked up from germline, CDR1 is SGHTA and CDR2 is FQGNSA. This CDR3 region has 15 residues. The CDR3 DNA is TGTGCCAGCAGCCCCGACAGGGGCGGGAGGGACATTCAGTACTTC. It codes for CASSPDRGGRDIQYF.

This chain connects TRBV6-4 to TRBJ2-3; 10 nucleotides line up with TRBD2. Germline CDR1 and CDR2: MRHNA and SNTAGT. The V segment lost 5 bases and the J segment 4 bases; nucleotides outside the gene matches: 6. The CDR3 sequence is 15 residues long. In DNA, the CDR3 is TGTGCCAGCAGTTTGACTAGCGGGTCCGCAGATACGCAGTATTTT. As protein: CASSLTSGSADTQYF.

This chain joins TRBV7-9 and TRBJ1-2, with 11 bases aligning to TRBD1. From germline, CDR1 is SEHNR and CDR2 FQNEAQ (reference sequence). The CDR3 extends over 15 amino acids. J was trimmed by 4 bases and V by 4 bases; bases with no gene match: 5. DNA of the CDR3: TGTGCCAGCAGCTCAGGGACAGGGGGGATCTATGGCTACACCTTC. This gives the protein CASSSGTGGIYGYTF.

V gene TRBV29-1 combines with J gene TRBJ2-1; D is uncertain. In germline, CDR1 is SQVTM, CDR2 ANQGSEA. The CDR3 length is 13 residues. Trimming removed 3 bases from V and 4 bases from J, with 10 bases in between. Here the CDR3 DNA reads TGCAGCGTTGATGAGGTCCTTTACAATGAGCAGTTCTTC. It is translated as CSVDEVLYNEQFF.